The present T cell receptor (beta chain) was sequenced within a study of T-cell memory formation after mild COVID-19. Whole-study context: The TCR clusters were mostly specific to one donor.

Study conclusions and caveats: Among contracting clones, CD4+ were mainly CM/EM and CD8+ enriched in EMRA.

CDR3 length equals 15 residues. V shed 8 bases, J shed 2 bases, and the junction held 7 bases outside the gene matches. MiXCR, applied by TCRdb to the 5' RACE reads, yields one record per CDR3 protein. Here the sample spans hundreds of thousands of distinct CDR3 sequences, 14% being singletons. In this sample, this clonotype turned up many times. Its antigen remains unknown. The sample taken for sequencing was PBMCs or a T cell subset sorted from them (not recorded which). V is TRBV12-3 or TRBV12-4 and J is TRBJ2-1, with 9 positions matching TRBD1. The receptor was derived from a man younger than 35 who had mild COVID-19 (a few samples of this study predate the infection). Cell type and time point are not known. The CDR3 bases are TGTGCCAGCGCACATTGGGACAGGGCCTACAATGAGCAGTTCTTC. It codes for CASAHWDRAYNEQFF.